Listed below are T cell receptor beta chains from one sample, sequenced in a study of blood T cell repertoires in COVID-19. Sequencing was performed with immunoSEQ multiplex PCR; in TCRdb, only in-frame clones are kept and a portion is missing. Of more than 300,000 clones listed, almost 90% are singletons. The sequencing sample was made of peripheral blood. The receptors here all came from a woman between 65 and 79 years old with COVID-19, enrolled during active disease. Both conserved end residues are part of each CDR3. Each record gives: D gene, clone size, J gene, V gene, CDR3 DNA, CDR3 protein. The D gene is left open where the match is weak. Rows may omit the clone size; those that give it use once, few, many or a size class.

D gene: NA
clone size: NA
J gene: TRBJ1-1
V gene: TRBV21-1
CDR3 DNA: TGTGCCAGCAGCAAAGGGGGACACTATCTCAACACTGAAGCTTTCTTT
CDR3 protein: CASSKGGHYLNTEAFF

D gene: NA
clone size: NA
J gene: TRBJ1-1
V gene: TRBV28
CDR3 DNA: TGTGCCAGCAACCCGGCAGGGCCGAACACTGAAGCTTTCTTT
CDR3 protein: CASNPAGPNTEAFF

D gene: NA
clone size: NA
J gene: TRBJ2-3
V gene: TRBV7-9
CDR3 DNA: TGTGCCAGCAGCTCCCCCCGCGGGGTAAGCACAGATACGCAGTATTTT
CDR3 protein: CASSSPRGVSTDTQYF

D gene: TRBD1
clone size: once
J gene: TRBJ2-7
V gene: TRBV7-2
CDR3 DNA: TGTGCCAGCAGCTCCGACAGGGCTTCCTACGAGCAGTACTTC
CDR3 protein: CASSSDRASYEQYF

D gene: TRBD1
clone size: NA
J gene: TRBJ1-1
V gene: TRBV28
CDR3 DNA: TGTGCCAGCAGATCCGGACAGGGAAATGCTGAAGCTTTCTTT
CDR3 protein: CASRSGQGNAEAFF

D gene: NA
clone size: once
J gene: TRBJ1-5
V gene: TRBV6-6
CDR3 DNA: TGTGCCAGCAGTTACGCAGACAGACAGCCCCAGCATTTT
CDR3 protein: CASSYADRQPQHF

D gene: NA
clone size: NA
J gene: TRBJ1-1
V gene: TRBV11-2
CDR3 DNA: TGTGCCAGCAGCCCGACCGGGACAACCTTTAACACTGAAGCTTTCTTT
CDR3 protein: CASSPTGTTFNTEAFF

D gene: NA
clone size: NA
J gene: TRBJ1-5
V gene: TRBV6-6
CDR3 DNA: TGTGCCAGCAGACGAACAGGAAATCAGCCCCAGCATTTT
CDR3 protein: CASRRTGNQPQHF

D gene: TRBD1
clone size: many
J gene: TRBJ2-7
V gene: TRBV15
CDR3 DNA: TGTGCCACCAGCCCTCGACAGGGATTCTACGAGCAGTACTTC
CDR3 protein: CATSPRQGFYEQYF

D gene: TRBD1
clone size: NA
J gene: TRBJ2-7
V gene: TRBV9
CDR3 DNA: TGTGCCAGCAGCCCGGACAGGGGGCCCAACGAGCAGTACTTC
CDR3 protein: CASSPDRGPNEQYF

D gene: NA
clone size: NA
J gene: TRBJ1-2
V gene: TRBV9
CDR3 DNA: TGTGCCAGCAGCGTAGAAACAGGGATTGGCTACACCTTC
CDR3 protein: CASSVETGIGYTF

D gene: NA
clone size: few
J gene: TRBJ1-2
V gene: TRBV12-3/TRBV12-4
CDR3 DNA: TGTGCCAGCAGTTTCCAGGGGAACTATGGCTACACCTTC
CDR3 protein: CASSFQGNYGYTF

D gene: NA
clone size: NA
J gene: TRBJ1-5
V gene: TRBV3-1/TRBV3-2
CDR3 DNA: TGTGCCAGCAGCCAGGGTAGCCAGCCCCAGCATTTT
CDR3 protein: CASSQGSQPQHF

D gene: TRBD1
clone size: few
J gene: TRBJ2-7
V gene: TRBV11-2
CDR3 DNA: TGTGCCAGCACCCGACAGGGAGAGAACGAGCAGTACTTC
CDR3 protein: CASTRQGENEQYF

D gene: NA
clone size: NA
J gene: TRBJ2-3
V gene: TRBV5-1
CDR3 DNA: TGCGCCAGCAGCTCGGTGGCAGGGAGGGATACGCAGTATTTT
CDR3 protein: CASSSVAGRDTQYF

D gene: NA
clone size: NA
J gene: TRBJ1-4
V gene: TRBV5-1
CDR3 DNA: TGCGCCAGCAGCTTGTTCGGGAATGAAAAACTGTTTTTT
CDR3 protein: CASSLFGNEKLFF

D gene: NA
clone size: NA
J gene: TRBJ2-2
V gene: TRBV5-1
CDR3 DNA: TGCGCCAGCAGCTTTAACACGAACACCGGGGAGCTGTTTTTT
CDR3 protein: CASSFNTNTGELFF

D gene: TRBD1
clone size: once
J gene: TRBJ2-7
V gene: TRBV2
CDR3 DNA: TGTGCCAGCAGTACCCCGGGACAGGACGAGCAGTACTTC
CDR3 protein: CASSTPGQDEQYF

D gene: NA
clone size: NA
J gene: TRBJ1-1
V gene: TRBV6-1
CDR3 DNA: TGTGCCAGCATCACAGGGAACACTGAAGCTTTCTTT
CDR3 protein: CASITGNTEAFF

D gene: TRBD2
clone size: NA
J gene: TRBJ2-5
V gene: TRBV7-2
CDR3 DNA: TGTGCCAGCAGCTTAGTGGCGGGGGGGCCCCAAGAGACCCAGTACTTC
CDR3 protein: CASSLVAGGPQETQYF

D gene: TRBD1
clone size: NA
J gene: TRBJ2-2
V gene: TRBV19
CDR3 DNA: TGTGCCAGTAGTAAAGACAGGGGGTCTTTTTCCGGGGAGCTGTTTTTT
CDR3 protein: CASSKDRGSFSGELFF

D gene: TRBD1
clone size: NA
J gene: TRBJ2-7
V gene: TRBV18
CDR3 DNA: TGTGCCAGCTCACGCGGACAGGACGAACCCTACGAGCAGTACTTC
CDR3 protein: CASSRGQDEPYEQYF

D gene: NA
clone size: NA
J gene: TRBJ1-3
V gene: TRBV7-2
CDR3 DNA: TGTGCCAGCAGCTTAGACGGTCAGGGGCGCGGTGGAAACACCATATATTTT
CDR3 protein: CASSLDGQGRGGNTIYF

D gene: TRBD1
clone size: NA
J gene: TRBJ1-3
V gene: TRBV19
CDR3 DNA: TGTGCCAGTAGTCTCGGGACAGCCTACGGAAACACCATATATTTT
CDR3 protein: CASSLGTAYGNTIYF

D gene: NA
clone size: NA
J gene: TRBJ1-4
V gene: TRBV11-2
CDR3 DNA: TGTGCCAGCACCCCTTTCCATATCACTGGTAAACTGGAAAAACTGTTTTTT
CDR3 protein: CASTPFHITGKLEKLFF

D gene: NA
clone size: NA
J gene: TRBJ2-7
V gene: TRBV9
CDR3 DNA: TGTGCCAGCAGCGTAGGCGGAGGAACCTACGAGCAGTACTTC
CDR3 protein: CASSVGGGTYEQYF

D gene: NA
clone size: NA
J gene: TRBJ1-4
V gene: TRBV29-1
CDR3 DNA: TGCAGCGTTGAGGGGGGGGATGAAAAACTGTTTTTT
CDR3 protein: CSVEGGDEKLFF

D gene: TRBD2
clone size: NA
J gene: TRBJ2-3
V gene: TRBV9
CDR3 DNA: TGTGCCAGCAGCATCGAACGTAGCGGGCCCGGCACAGATACGCAGTATTTT
CDR3 protein: CASSIERSGPGTDTQYF

D gene: NA
clone size: NA
J gene: TRBJ1-1
V gene: TRBV30
CDR3 DNA: TGTGCCTGGAGTGTCGGGGTGGAGGCCACTGAAGCTTTCTTT
CDR3 protein: CAWSVGVEATEAFF

D gene: NA
clone size: NA
J gene: TRBJ2-3
V gene: TRBV18
CDR3 DNA: TGTGCCAGCTCATCCAACTCCCCCAGCACAGATACGCAGTATTTT
CDR3 protein: CASSSNSPSTDTQYF

D gene: TRBD1
clone size: NA
J gene: TRBJ2-7
V gene: TRBV12-3/TRBV12-4
CDR3 DNA: TGTGCCGCCTCCCGGACAGGGACCTACGAGCAGTACTTC
CDR3 protein: CAASRTGTYEQYF

D gene: TRBD1
clone size: NA
J gene: TRBJ1-3
V gene: TRBV6-1
CDR3 DNA: TGTGCCAGCAGTGTCGCCCATCCGGGACAGCCTGGAAACACCATATATTTT
CDR3 protein: CASSVAHPGQPGNTIYF

D gene: NA
clone size: NA
J gene: TRBJ1-5
V gene: TRBV28
CDR3 DNA: TGTGCCAGCAGTTTATTCACGGGTGCTTCTCAGCCCCAGCATTTT
CDR3 protein: CASSLFTGASQPQHF

D gene: NA
clone size: NA
J gene: TRBJ1-1
V gene: TRBV9
CDR3 DNA: TGTGCCAGCAGCCCAGGCACAACCTACTTGAACACTGAAGCTTTCTTT
CDR3 protein: CASSPGTTYLNTEAFF

D gene: TRBD1
clone size: NA
J gene: TRBJ2-7
V gene: TRBV2
CDR3 DNA: TGTGCCAGCAGCCAGGACAGGGGCCACGAGCAGTACTTC
CDR3 protein: CASSQDRGHEQYF

D gene: NA
clone size: few
J gene: TRBJ1-1
V gene: TRBV5-6
CDR3 DNA: TGTGCCAGCAGCTTGGTTGGGACACCGAACACTGAAGCTTTCTTT
CDR3 protein: CASSLVGTPNTEAFF

D gene: TRBD1
clone size: NA
J gene: TRBJ1-4
V gene: TRBV5-1
CDR3 DNA: TGCGCCAGCAGCTTGACAGGGGGCAAAGAAAAACTGTTTTTT
CDR3 protein: CASSLTGGKEKLFF

D gene: TRBD1
clone size: NA
J gene: TRBJ2-7
V gene: TRBV5-1
CDR3 DNA: TGCGCCAGCAGCGAAACAGGGGGCGCATCCTACGAGCAGTACTTC
CDR3 protein: CASSETGGASYEQYF

D gene: NA
clone size: NA
J gene: TRBJ2-5
V gene: TRBV4-2
CDR3 DNA: TGTGCCAGCAGCCAAGATCTAGAGACCCAGTACTTC
CDR3 protein: CASSQDLETQYF

D gene: NA
clone size: once
J gene: TRBJ2-1
V gene: TRBV6-5
CDR3 DNA: TGTGCCAGCAGTTACGACCCAGGGGGGTACAATGAGCAGTTCTTC
CDR3 protein: CASSYDPGGYNEQFF